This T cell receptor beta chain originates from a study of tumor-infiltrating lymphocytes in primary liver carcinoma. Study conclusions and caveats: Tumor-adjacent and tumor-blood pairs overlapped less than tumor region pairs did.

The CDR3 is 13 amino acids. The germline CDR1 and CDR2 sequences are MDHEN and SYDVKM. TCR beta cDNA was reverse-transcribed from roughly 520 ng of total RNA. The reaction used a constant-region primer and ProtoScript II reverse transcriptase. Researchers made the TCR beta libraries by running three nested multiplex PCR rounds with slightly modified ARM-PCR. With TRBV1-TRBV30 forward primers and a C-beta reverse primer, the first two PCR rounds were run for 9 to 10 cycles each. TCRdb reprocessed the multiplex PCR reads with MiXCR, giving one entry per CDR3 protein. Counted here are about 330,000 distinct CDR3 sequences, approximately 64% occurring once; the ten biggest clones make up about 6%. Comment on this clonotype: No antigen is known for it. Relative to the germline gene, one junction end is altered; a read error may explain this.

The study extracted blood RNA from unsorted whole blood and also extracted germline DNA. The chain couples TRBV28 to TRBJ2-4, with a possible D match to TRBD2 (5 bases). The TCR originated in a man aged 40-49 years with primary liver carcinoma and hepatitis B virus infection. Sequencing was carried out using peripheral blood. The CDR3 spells CASSWTARNIQYF. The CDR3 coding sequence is TGTGCCAGCAGTTGGACTGCCAGAAACATTCAGTACTTC.